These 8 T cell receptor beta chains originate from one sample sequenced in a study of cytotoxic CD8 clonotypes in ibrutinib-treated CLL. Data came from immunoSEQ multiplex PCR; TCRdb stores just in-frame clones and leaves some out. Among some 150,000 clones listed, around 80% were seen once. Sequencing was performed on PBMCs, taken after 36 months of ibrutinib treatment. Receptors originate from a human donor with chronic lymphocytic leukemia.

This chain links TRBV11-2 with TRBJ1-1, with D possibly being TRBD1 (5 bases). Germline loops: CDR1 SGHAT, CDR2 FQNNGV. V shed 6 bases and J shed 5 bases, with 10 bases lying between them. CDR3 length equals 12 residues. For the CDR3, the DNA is TGTGCCAGCAGGGGCGCAGGGACTGAAGCTTTCTTT. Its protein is CASRGAGTEAFF. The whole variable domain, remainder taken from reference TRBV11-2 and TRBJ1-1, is EAGVAQSPRYKIIEKRQSVAFWCNPISGHATLYWYQQILGQGPKLLIQFQNNGVVDDSQLPKDRFSAERLKGVDSTLKIQPAKLEDSAVYLCASRGAGTEAFFGQGTRLTVV.

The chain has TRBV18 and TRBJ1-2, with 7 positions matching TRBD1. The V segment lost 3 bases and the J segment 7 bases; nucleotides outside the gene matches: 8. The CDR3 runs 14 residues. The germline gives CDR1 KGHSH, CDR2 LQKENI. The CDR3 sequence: CASSPREGGLGYTF. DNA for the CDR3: TGTGCCAGCTCACCCCGGGAAGGGGGCCTTGGCTACACCTTC.

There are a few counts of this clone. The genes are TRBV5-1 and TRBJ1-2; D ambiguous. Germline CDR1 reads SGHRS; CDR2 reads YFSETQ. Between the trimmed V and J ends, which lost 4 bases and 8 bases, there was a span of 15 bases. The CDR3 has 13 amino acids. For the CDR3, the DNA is TGCGCCAGCAGCCCGGGCGGCAGTGTGGGCTACACCTTC. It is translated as CASSPGGSVGYTF.

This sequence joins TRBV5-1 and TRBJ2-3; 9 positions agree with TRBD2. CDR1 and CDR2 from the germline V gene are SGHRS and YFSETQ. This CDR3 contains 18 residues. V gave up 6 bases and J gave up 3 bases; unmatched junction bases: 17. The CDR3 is CASTASSPNLAGTDTQYF. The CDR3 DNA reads TGCGCCAGCACCGCTTCTTCCCCCAACCTAGCGGGAACAGATACGCAGTATTTT.

CDR3 in DNA: TGTGCCAGCAGCCCCGTCCAGTATTCCTACGAGCAGTACTTC. Protein sequence: CASSPVQYSYEQYF. This chain links TRBV6-6 with TRBJ2-7; D not resolved. V was cut by 6 bases and J by 1 base, with 13 bases left in between. Germline V CDR1 and CDR2: MNHNY, SVGAGI (reference sequence). The CDR3 loop spans 14 amino acids.

CDR3 sequence reads: CASSLRQRGTGYNEQFF. The CDR3 DNA reads TGTGCCAGCAGTTTAAGACAGCGGGGGACAGGGTACAATGAGCAGTTCTTC. The chain couples TRBV28 to TRBJ2-1; perhaps TRBD1 as D (9 bases). The germline V gene has CDR1 MDHEN and CDR2 SYDVKM. CDR3 length equals 17 residues. The ends were cut back, 2 bases at V and 4 bases at J, with 18 bases in the middle.

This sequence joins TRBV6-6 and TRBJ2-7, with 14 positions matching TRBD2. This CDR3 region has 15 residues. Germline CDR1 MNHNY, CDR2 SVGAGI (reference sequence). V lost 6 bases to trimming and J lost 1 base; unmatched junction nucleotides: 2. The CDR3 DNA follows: TGTGCCAGCAGAGGGACTAGCGGGAGTTCCTACGAGCAGTACTTC. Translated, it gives CASRGTSGSSYEQYF.

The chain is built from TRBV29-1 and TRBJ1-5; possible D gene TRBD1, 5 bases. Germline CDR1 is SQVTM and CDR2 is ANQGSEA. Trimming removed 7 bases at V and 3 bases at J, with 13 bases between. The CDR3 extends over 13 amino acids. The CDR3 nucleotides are TGCAGCGCAGGGCCAGGATTCAATCAGCCCCAGCATTTT. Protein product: CSAGPGFNQPQHF.